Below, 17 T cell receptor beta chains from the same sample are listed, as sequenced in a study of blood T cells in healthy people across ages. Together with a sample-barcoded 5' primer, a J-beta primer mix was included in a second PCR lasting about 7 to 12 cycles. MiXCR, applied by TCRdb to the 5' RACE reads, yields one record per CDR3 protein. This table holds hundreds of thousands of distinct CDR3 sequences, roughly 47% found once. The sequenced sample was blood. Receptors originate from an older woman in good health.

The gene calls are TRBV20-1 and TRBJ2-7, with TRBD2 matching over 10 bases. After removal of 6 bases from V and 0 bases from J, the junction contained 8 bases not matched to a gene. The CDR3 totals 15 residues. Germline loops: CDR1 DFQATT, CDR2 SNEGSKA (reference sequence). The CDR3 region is CSAGDLAGASYEQYF. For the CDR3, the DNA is TGCAGTGCCGGAGACCTAGCGGGGGCCTCCTACGAGCAGTACTTC.

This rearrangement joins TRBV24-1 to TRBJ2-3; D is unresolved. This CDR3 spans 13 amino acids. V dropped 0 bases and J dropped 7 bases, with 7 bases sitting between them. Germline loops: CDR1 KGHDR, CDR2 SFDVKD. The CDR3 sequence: CATSDLNLNTQYF. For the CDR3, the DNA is TGTGCCACCAGTGATTTGAATCTCAATACGCAGTATTTT.

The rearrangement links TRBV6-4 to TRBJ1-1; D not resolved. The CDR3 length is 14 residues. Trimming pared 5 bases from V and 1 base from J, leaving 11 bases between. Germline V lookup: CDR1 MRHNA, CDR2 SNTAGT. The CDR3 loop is CASSMSGGNTEAFF. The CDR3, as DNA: TGTGCCAGCAGTATGTCGGGTGGGAACACTGAAGCTTTCTTT.

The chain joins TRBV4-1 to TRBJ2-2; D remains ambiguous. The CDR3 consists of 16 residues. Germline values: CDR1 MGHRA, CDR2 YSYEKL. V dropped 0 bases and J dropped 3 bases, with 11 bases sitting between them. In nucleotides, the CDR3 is TGCGCCAGCAGCCAAGAAAATAGGGCCGACACCGGGGAGCTGTTTTTT. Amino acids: CASSQENRADTGELFF.

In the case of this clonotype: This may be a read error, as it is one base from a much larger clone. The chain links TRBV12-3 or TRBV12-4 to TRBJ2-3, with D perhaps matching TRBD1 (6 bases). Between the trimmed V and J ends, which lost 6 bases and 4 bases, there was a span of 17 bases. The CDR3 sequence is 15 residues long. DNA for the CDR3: TGTGCCAGCAGGCCGCCTAGAGGGGGAGCAGATACGCAGTATTTT. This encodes CASRPPRGGADTQYF.

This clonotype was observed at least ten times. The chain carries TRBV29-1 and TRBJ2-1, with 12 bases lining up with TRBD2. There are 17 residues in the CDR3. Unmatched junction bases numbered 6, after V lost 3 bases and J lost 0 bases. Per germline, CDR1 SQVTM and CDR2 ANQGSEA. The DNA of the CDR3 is TGCAGCGTTGAGGGGACTAGCGGGCCCAGCTCCTACAATGAGCAGTTCTTC. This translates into CSVEGTSGPSSYNEQFF.

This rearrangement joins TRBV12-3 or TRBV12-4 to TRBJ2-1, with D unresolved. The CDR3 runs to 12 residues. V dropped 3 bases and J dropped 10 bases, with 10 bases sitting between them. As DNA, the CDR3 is TGTGCCAGCAGTTTCCCGGGTATCGAGCAGTTCTTC. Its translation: CASSFPGIEQFF.

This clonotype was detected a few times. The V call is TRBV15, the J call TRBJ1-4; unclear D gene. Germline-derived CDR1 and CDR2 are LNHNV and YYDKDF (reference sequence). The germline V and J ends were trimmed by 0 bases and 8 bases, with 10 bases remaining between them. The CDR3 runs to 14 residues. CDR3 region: CATSRDGGNEKLFF. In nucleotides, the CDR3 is TGTGCCACCAGCAGAGATGGAGGGAACGAAAAACTGTTTTTT.

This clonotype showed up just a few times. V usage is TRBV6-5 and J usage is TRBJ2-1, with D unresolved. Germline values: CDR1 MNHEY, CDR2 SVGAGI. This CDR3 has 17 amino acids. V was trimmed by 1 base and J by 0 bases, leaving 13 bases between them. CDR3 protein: CASSYLIPTRSYNEQFF. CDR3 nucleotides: TGTGCCAGCAGTTACTTGATTCCGACCCGCTCCTACAATGAGCAGTTCTTC.

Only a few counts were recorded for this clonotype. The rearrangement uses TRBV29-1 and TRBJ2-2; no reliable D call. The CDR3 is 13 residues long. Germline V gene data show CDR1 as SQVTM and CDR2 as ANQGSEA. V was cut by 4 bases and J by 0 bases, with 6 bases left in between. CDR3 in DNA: TGCAGCGTTGGTATAACGAACACCGGGGAGCTGTTTTTT. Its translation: CSVGITNTGELFF.

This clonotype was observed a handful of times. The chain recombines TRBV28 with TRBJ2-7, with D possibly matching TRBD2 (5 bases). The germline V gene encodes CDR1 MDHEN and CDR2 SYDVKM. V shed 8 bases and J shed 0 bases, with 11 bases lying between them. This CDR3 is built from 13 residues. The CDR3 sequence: CASGGESSYEQYF. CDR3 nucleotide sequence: TGTGCCAGCGGAGGAGAGAGCTCCTACGAGCAGTACTTC.

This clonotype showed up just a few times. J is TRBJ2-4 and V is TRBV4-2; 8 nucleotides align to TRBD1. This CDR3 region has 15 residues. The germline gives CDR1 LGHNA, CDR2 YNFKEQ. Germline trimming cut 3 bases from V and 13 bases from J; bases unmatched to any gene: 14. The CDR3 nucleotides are TGTGCCAGCAGCCAGGCCGGGACAGGATTACCAGAGCAGTACTTC. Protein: CASSQAGTGLPEQYF.

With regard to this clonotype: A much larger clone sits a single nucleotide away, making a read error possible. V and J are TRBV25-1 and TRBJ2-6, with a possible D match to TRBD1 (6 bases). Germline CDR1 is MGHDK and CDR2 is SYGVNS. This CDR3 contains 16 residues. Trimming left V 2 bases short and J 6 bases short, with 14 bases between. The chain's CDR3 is CASSETTGFEANVLTF. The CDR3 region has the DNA TGTGCCAGCAGTGAAACTACAGGGTTCGAGGCCAACGTCCTGACTTTC.

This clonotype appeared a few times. The CDR3 DNA reads TGTGCCAGCAGGCCCGTCGAGGAGAACACTGAAGCTTTCTTT. Encoded protein: CASRPVEENTEAFF. This rearrangement joins TRBV6-5 to TRBJ1-1; D is undetermined. Trimming shortened V by 6 bases and J by 1 base, and 12 bases separated the two germline ends. CDR1 is MNHEY and CDR2 is SVGAGI in the germline V gene. This CDR3 has 14 residues.

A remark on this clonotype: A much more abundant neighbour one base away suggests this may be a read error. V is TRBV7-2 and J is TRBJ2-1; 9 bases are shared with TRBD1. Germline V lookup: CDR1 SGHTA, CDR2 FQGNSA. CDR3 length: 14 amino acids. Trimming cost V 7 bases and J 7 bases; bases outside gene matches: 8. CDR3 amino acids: CASIPGTGWNEQFF. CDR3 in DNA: TGTGCCAGCATCCCCGGGACAGGGTGGAATGAGCAGTTCTTC. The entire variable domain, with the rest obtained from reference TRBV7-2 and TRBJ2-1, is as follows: GAGVSQSPSNKVTEKGKDVELRCDPISGHTALYWYRQSLGQGLEFLIYFQGNSAPDKSGLPSDRFSAERTGGSVSTLTIQRTQQEDSAVYLCASIPGTGWNEQFFGPGTRLTVL.

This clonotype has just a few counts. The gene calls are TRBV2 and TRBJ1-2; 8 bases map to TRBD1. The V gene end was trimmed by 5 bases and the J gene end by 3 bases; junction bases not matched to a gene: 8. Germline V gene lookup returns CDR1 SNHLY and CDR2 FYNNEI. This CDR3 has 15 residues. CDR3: CASSQGARPHYGYTF. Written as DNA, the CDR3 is TGTGCCAGCAGTCAGGGGGCCCGGCCCCACTATGGCTACACCTTC. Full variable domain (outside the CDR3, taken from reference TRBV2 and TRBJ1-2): EPEVTQTPSHQVTQMGQEVILRCVPISNHLYFYWYRQILGQKVEFLVSFYNNEISEKSEIFDDQFSVERPDGSNFTLKIRSTKLEDSAMYFCASSQGARPHYGYTFGSGTRLTVV.

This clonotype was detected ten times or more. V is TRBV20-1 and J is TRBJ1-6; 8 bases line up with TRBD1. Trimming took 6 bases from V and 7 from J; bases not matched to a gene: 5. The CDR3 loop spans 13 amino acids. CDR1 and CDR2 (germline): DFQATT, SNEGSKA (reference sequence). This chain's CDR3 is CSATHRGNSPLHF. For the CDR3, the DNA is TGCAGTGCCACCCACAGGGGGAATTCACCCCTCCACTTT.